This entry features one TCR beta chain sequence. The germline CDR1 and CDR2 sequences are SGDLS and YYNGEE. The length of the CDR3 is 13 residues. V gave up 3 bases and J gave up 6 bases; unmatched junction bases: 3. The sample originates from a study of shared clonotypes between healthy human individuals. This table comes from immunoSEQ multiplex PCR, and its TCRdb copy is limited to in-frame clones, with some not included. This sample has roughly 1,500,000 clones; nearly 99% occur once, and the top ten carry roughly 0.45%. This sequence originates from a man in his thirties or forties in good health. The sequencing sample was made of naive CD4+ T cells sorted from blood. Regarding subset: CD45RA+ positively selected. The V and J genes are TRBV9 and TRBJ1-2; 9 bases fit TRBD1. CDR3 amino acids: CASSAGTGNGYTF. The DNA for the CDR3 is TGTGCCAGCAGCGCCGGGACAGGGAATGGCTACACCTTC.